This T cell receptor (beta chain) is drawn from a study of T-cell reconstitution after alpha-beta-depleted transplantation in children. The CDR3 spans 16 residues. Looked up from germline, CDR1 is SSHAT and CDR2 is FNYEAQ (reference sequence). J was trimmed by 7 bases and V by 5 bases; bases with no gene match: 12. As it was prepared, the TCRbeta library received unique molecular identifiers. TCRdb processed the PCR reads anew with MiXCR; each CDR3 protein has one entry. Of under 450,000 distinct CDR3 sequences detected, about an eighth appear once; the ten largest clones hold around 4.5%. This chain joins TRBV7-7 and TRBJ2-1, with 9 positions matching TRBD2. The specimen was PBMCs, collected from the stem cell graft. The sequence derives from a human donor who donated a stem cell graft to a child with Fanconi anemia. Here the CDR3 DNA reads TGTGCCAGCAGCCGCGGGGTCCAGCGGGGGGAAAATGAGCAGTTCTTC. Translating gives CASSRGVQRGENEQFF.